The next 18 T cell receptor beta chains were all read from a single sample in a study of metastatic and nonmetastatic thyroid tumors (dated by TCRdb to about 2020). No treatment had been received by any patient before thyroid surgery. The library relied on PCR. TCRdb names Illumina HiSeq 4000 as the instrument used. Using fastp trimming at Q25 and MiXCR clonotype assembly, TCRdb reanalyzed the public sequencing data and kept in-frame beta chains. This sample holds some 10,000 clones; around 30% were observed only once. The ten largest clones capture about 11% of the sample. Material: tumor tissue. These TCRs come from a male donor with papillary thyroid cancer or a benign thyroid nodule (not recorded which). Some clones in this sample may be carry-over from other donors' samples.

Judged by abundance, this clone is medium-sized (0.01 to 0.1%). This CDR3 is CASSIGQLAGGDDTQYF. For the CDR3, the DNA is TGTGCCAGTAGTATCGGTCAACTAGCGGGAGGTGACGATACGCAGTATTTT. This chain joins TRBV19 and TRBJ2-3; 12 nucleotides match TRBD2. Germline assignment: CDR1 LNHDA and CDR2 SQIVND (reference sequence). The CDR3 spans 17 residues. Trimming cost V 3 bases and J 6 bases; bases outside gene matches: 10.

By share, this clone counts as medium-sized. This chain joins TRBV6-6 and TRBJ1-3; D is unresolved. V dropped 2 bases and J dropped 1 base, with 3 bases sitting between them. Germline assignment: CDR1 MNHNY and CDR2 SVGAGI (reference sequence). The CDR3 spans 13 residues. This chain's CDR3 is CASSYVSGNTIYF. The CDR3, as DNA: TGTGCCAGCAGTTACGTATCTGGAAACACCATATATTTT.

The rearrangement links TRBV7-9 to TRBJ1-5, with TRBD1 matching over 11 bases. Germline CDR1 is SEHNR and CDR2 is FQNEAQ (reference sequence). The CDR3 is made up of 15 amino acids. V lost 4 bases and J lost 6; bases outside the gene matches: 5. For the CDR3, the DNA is TGTGCCAGCAGCTCCGGACAGGGGGCCGTTCAGCCCCAGCATTTT. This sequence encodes CASSSGQGAVQPQHF.

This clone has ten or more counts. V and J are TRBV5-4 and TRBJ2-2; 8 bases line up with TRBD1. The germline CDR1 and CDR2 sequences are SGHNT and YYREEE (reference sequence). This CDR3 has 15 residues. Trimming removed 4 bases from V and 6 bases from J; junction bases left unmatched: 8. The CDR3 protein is CASSQKTGAAGELFF. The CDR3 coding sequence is TGTGCCAGCAGCCAAAAGACAGGGGCGGCCGGGGAGCTGTTTTTT.

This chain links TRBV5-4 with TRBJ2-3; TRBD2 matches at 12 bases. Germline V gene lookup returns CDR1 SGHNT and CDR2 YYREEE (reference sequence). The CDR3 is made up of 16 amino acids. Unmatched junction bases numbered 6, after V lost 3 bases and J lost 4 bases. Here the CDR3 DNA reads TGTGCCAGCAGCTCAATACTAGCGGGAGGTGCAGATACGCAGTATTTT. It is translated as CASSSILAGGADTQYF. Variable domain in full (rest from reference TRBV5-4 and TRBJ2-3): ETGVTQSPTHLIKTRGQQVTLRCSSQSGHNTVSWYQQALGQGPQFIFQYYREEENGRGNFPPRFSGLQFPNYSSELNVNALELDDSALYLCASSSILAGGADTQYFGPGTRLTVL.

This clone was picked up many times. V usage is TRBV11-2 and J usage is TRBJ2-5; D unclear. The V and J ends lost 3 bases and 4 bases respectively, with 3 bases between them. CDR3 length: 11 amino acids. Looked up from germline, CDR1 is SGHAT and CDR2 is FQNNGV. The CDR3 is CASSFGETQYF. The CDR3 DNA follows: TGTGCCAGCAGCTTTGGAGAGACCCAGTACTTC.

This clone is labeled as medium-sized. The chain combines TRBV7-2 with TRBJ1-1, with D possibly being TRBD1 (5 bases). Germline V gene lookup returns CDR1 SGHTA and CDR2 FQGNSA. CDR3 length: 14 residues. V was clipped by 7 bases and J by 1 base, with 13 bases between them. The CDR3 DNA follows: TGTGCCAGCATCGAGACAGTATCGAACACTGAAGCTTTCTTT. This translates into CASIETVSNTEAFF.

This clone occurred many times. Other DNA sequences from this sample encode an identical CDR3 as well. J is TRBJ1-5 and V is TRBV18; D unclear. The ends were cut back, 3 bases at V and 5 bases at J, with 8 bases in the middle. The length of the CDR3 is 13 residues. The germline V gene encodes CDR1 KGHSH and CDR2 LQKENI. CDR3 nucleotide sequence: TGTGCCAGCTCACCGGGGAGTGATCAGCCCCAGCATTTT. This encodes CASSPGSDQPQHF.

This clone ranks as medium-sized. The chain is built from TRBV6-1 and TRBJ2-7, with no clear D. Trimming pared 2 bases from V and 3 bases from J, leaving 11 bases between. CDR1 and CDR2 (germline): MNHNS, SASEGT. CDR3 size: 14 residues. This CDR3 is CASSELRTLYEQYF. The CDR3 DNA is TGTGCCAGCAGTGAATTGAGGACGCTCTACGAGCAGTACTTC.

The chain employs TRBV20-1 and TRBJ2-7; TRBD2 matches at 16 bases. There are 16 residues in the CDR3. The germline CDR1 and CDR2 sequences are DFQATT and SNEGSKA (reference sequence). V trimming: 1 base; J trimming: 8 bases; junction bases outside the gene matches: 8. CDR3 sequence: CSARASGTSGRAKQYF. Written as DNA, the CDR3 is TGCAGTGCTAGAGCCTCCGGGACTAGCGGGAGGGCCAAGCAGTACTTC.

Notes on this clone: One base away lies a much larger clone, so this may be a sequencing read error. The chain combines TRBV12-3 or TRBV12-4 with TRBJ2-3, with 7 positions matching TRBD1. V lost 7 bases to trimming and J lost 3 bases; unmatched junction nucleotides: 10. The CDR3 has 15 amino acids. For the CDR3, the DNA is TGTGCCAGCATTTTTGGCCAGGGGGTAACAGATACGCAGTATTTT. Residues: CASIFGQGVTDTQYF.

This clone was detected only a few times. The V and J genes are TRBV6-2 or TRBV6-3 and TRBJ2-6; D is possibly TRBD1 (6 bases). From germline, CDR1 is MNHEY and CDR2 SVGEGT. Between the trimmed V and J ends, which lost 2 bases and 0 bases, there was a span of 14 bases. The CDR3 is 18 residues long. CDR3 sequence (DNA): TGTGCCAGCAGTTACCCTGACAGGCTAGTCTCTGGGGCCAACGTCCTGACTTTC. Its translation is CASSYPDRLVSGANVLTF.

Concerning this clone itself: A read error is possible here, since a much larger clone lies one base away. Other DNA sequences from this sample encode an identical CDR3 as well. The CDR3 DNA reads TGTGCCAACAGTGAAGTTGGTGGCGCTAGCAATCAGCCCCAGCATTTT. It is translated as CANSEVGGASNQPQHF. The genes are TRBV6-1 and TRBJ1-5; D uncertain. In germline, CDR1 is MNHNS, CDR2 SASEGT. This CDR3 contains 16 residues.

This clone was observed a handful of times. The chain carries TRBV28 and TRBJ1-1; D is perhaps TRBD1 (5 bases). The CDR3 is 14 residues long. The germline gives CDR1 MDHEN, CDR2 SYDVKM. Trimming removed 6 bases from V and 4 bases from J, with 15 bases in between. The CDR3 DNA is TGTGCCAGCAGCACCACCTCTGGGGGCACTGAAGCTTTCTTT. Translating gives CASSTTSGGTEAFF.

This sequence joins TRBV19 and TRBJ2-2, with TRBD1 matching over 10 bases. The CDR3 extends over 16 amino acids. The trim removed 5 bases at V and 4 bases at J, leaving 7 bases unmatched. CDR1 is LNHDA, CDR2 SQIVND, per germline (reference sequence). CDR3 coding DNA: TGTGCCAGTAGTCCGCGACAGGGGGCGCTCACCGGGGAGCTGTTTTTT. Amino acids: CASSPRQGALTGELFF.

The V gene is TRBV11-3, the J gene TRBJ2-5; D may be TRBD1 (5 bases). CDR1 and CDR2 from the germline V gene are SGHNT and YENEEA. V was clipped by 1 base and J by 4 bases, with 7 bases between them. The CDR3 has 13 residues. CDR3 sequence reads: CASSLVGAETQYF. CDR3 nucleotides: TGTGCCAGCAGCTTAGTTGGGGCAGAGACCCAGTACTTC.

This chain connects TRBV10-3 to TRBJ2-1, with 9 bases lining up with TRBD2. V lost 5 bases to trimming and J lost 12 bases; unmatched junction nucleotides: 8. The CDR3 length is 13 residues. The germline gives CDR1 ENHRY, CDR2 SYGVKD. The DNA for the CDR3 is TGTGCCATCAGTTCACCGGGACTAGCATGGCAGTTCTTC. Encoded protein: CAISSPGLAWQFF.

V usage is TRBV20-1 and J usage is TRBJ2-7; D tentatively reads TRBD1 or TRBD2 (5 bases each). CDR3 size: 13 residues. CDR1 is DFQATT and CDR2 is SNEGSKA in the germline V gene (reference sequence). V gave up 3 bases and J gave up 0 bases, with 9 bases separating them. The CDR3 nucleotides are TGCAGTGCTAGCCGGGGCAACTCCTACGAGCAGTACTTC. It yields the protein CSASRGNSYEQYF.